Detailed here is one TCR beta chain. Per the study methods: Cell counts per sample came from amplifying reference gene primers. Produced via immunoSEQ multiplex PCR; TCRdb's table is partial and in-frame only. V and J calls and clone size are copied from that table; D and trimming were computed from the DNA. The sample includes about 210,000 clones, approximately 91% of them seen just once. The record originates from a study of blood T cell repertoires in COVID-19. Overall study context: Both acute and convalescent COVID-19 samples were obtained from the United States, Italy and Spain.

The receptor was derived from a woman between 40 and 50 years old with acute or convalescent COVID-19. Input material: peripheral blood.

The CDR3 coding sequence is TGCAGCGTTGATATGGGGGGGACAGGGTTGTATTTT. This sequence encodes CSVDMGGTGLYF. The chain has TRBV29-1 and TRBJ2-3; 9 bases match TRBD1. The CDR3 extends over 12 amino acids. The ends lost 3 bases at V and 14 bases at J; junction bases unmatched: 9. Germline V lookup: CDR1 SQVTM, CDR2 ANQGSEA.